A selection of T cell receptor beta chains follows, all from one sample in a study of cytomegalovirus exposure and HLA in healthy donors. The data were produced by immunoSEQ multiplex PCR, yet TCRdb's version contains in-frame clones alone and is incomplete. The sample includes around 40,000 clones, about two thirds seen only once; the top ten take 3% to 4%. Material: PBMCs. Source of these receptors: a woman in her thirties in good health and CMV-seronegative. Both conserved end residues are trimmed from each CDR3.

>TRBJ2-1|TRBV13
ASSADTSVMYNEQF
>TRBJ2-1|TRBV5-1
ASSSSGGYNEQF
>TRBJ2-4|TRBV4-1
ASSLLNRGGNIQY
>TRBJ2-5|TRBV28
ASSPWTSHQETQY
>TRBJ1-1|TRBV6-5
ASHVGTWNTEAF
>TRBJ1-1|TRBV30
AWSIGTASDLNTEAF
>TRBJ1-4|TRBV2
ASRGSENEKLF
>TRBJ2-5|TRBV13
ASSPLRGGHETQY
>TRBJ1-2|TRBV14
ASSHLRVRGYT
>TRBJ2-5|TRBV5-1
ASSAPGQGGTQY
>TRBJ1-4|TRBV6-4
ASRFTGSANEKLF
>TRBJ1-2|TRBV12-5
ASGLGMTGLYGYT
>TRBJ2-3|TRBV6-5
ASSYGLAVTDTQY
>TRBJ2-7|TRBV6-5
AVRNGGAYEQY
>TRBJ1-1|TRBV5-1
ASSEPQNTEAF
>TRBJ1-1|TRBV10-1
ASSGTMNTEAF
>TRBJ2-3|TRBV6-5
ASSYGSAADTQY
>TRBJ1-2|TRBV6-1
ASSVGTLGTYGYT
>TRBJ2-7|TRBV29-1
SDPEDRGYLDSSYEQY
>TRBJ1-6|TRBV7-2
ASSLDSYNSPLH
>TRBJ2-5|TRBV5-8
ASSLGRDREETQY
>TRBJ1-1|TRBV19
ASTQVRRPTEAF
>TRBJ1-4|TRBV9
ASSTHSTTNEKLF
>TRBJ1-5|TRBV15
ATSRDARVIEPQH
>TRBJ2-2|TRBV30
AWSRGEHTGELF
>TRBJ1-2|TRBV7-9
ASSSTGDIGHGYT
>TRBJ2-7|TRBV1
TSSESQGTSGGPAYEQY
>TRBJ1-5|TRBV30
AWSAQGSHQPQH
>TRBJ1-3|TRBV14
ASRDGGSGNTIY
>TRBJ1-6|TRBV7-8
ASSRTDDSPLH
>TRBJ2-7|TRBV25-1
ASSEYINEQY
>TRBJ2-5|TRBV25-1
ASAGTGARRTETQY
>TRBJ1-1|TRBV7-9
ASSFPRERSYPNTEAF
>TRBJ1-5|TRBV6-4
ASSEGDNQPQH
>TRBJ2-7|TRBV6-1
ASRSTGVSSYEQY
>TRBJ2-7|TRBV30
AWHVGAEQY
>TRBJ1-5|TRBV21-1
ASSKWR
>TRBJ2-1|TRBV30
AWSRGSYHEQF
>TRBJ2-2|TRBV7-8
ASSLSLVSGELF
>TRBJ1-1|TRBV6-6
ASRRQGDTEAF
>TRBJ2-3|TRBV4-2
ASSQDYRTAQY
>TRBJ2-7|TRBV7-6
ASSFPGEASEGEQY
>TRBJ2-1|TRBV18
ASSFLLEDEQF
>TRBJ1-5|TRBV6-4
ASSPKSNQPQH
>TRBJ2-7|TRBV18
ASSPEDNYEQY